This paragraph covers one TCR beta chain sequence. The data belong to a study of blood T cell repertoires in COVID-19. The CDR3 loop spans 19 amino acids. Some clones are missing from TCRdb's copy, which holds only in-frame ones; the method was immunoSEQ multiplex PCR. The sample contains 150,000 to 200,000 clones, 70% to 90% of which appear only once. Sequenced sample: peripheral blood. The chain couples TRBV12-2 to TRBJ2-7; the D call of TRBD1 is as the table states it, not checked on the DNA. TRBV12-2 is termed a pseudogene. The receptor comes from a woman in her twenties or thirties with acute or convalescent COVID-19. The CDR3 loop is CASRLIYRDITHKRYEQYF. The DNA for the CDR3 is TGTGCAAGTCGCTTAATCTACCGGGACATAACCCATAAAAGGTACGAGCAGTACTTC.